The rows below give T cell receptor beta chains drawn from one sample of a study of shared clonotypes between healthy human individuals. Data came from immunoSEQ multiplex PCR; TCRdb stores just in-frame clones and leaves some out. The sample contains roughly 2.2 million clones, more than 80% of which appear only once. Sequenced input: naive CD4+ T cells from PBMCs. The receptor source for this set is a young man in good health. Some clones in this sample may be carry-over from other donors' samples. Both conserved end residues are part of each CDR3. A D gene is named only where the DNA matches it firmly. Clone size is given for some rows only: seen once, a few or many times, or a class if the clone is expanded.

len: 14; v_gene: TRBV6-4; abundance: .; d_gene: TRBD1; j_gene: TRBJ2-5; CDR3aa: CASSDGTGEETQYF; CDR3nt: TGTGCCAGCAGTGACGGGACAGGTGAAGAGACCCAGTACTTC
len: 18; v_gene: TRBV27; abundance: .; d_gene: TRBD2; j_gene: TRBJ2-7; CDR3aa: CASSRGPRASGSDYEQYF; CDR3nt: TGTGCCAGCAGTCGGGGCCCTAGGGCTAGCGGGAGTGACTACGAGCAGTACTTC
len: 13; v_gene: TRBV15; abundance: .; d_gene: .; j_gene: TRBJ1-2; CDR3aa: CATSFRALGGYTF; CDR3nt: TGTGCCACCAGCTTCCGCGCCTTGGGGGGCTACACCTTC
len: 14; v_gene: TRBV27; abundance: once; d_gene: TRBD1; j_gene: TRBJ1-4; CDR3aa: CASSRTGYNEKLFF; CDR3nt: TGTGCCAGCAGCAGGACAGGCTATAATGAAAAACTGTTTTTT
len: 12; v_gene: TRBV2; abundance: .; d_gene: .; j_gene: TRBJ1-1; CDR3aa: CASTRLNTEAFF; CDR3nt: TGTGCCAGCACGCGGCTGAACACTGAAGCTTTCTTT
len: 15; v_gene: TRBV5-1; abundance: .; d_gene: .; j_gene: TRBJ2-5; CDR3aa: CASSLERNDGETQYF; CDR3nt: TGCGCCAGCAGCTTGGAGCGGAATGACGGAGAGACCCAGTACTTC
len: 12; v_gene: TRBV30; abundance: .; d_gene: .; j_gene: TRBJ2-1; CDR3aa: CACQRGLNEQFF; CDR3nt: TGTGCCTGCCAAAGGGGACTCAATGAGCAGTTCTTC
len: 20; v_gene: TRBV19; abundance: .; d_gene: .; j_gene: TRBJ2-2; CDR3aa: CASSHINPSTRAQNTGELFF; CDR3nt: TGTGCCAGTAGTCATATAAATCCCTCCACAAGAGCTCAGAACACCGGGGAGCTGTTTTTT
len: 12; v_gene: TRBV28; abundance: .; d_gene: .; j_gene: TRBJ1-5; CDR3aa: CASSSTPQPQHF; CDR3nt: TGTGCCAGCAGTTCAACCCCTCAGCCCCAGCATTTT
len: 13; v_gene: TRBV18; abundance: .; d_gene: .; j_gene: TRBJ1-2; CDR3aa: CASSPPENYGYTF; CDR3nt: TGTGCCAGCTCACCACCGGAGAACTATGGCTACACCTTC
len: 20; v_gene: TRBV18; abundance: .; d_gene: .; j_gene: TRBJ2-6; CDR3aa: CASSPSAGTALSSGANVLTF; CDR3nt: TGTGCCAGCTCACCATCAGCCGGGACGGCCCTTAGCTCTGGGGCCAACGTCCTGACTTTC
len: 12; v_gene: TRBV6-1; abundance: few; d_gene: TRBD1; j_gene: TRBJ1-2; CDR3aa: CASQTGVVGYTF; CDR3nt: TGTGCCAGCCAGACAGGGGTGGTTGGCTACACCTTC
len: 14; v_gene: TRBV28; abundance: .; d_gene: .; j_gene: TRBJ2-7; CDR3aa: CASSLLGESYEQYF; CDR3nt: TGTGCCAGCAGTTTGTTGGGGGAGAGCTACGAGCAGTACTTC
len: 16; v_gene: TRBV28; abundance: .; d_gene: TRBD2; j_gene: TRBJ2-7; CDR3aa: CASRNSGTSGFYEQYF; CDR3nt: TGTGCCAGCAGGAACTCGGGGACTAGCGGGTTCTACGAGCAGTACTTC
len: 14; v_gene: TRBV7-8; abundance: few; d_gene: .; j_gene: TRBJ2-7; CDR3aa: CASSLVIGGREQYF; CDR3nt: TGTGCCAGCAGCTTAGTAATAGGTGGACGGGAGCAGTACTTC
len: 13; v_gene: TRBV28; abundance: .; d_gene: TRBD2; j_gene: TRBJ2-7; CDR3aa: CASGGTSVGEQYF; CDR3nt: TGTGCCAGCGGGGGGACTAGCGTCGGGGAGCAGTACTTC
len: 18; v_gene: TRBV5-6; abundance: .; d_gene: TRBD1; j_gene: TRBJ2-2; CDR3aa: CASTHPSWGQPNTGELFF; CDR3nt: TGTGCCAGCACCCATCCGTCGTGGGGACAGCCGAACACCGGGGAGCTGTTTTTT
len: 13; v_gene: TRBV2; abundance: .; d_gene: .; j_gene: TRBJ1-1; CDR3aa: CASSPLTNTEAFF; CDR3nt: TGTGCCAGCAGCCCCCTCACTAACACTGAAGCTTTCTTT
len: 15; v_gene: TRBV2; abundance: .; d_gene: TRBD1; j_gene: TRBJ1-3; CDR3aa: CASSNDRASGNTIYF; CDR3nt: TGTGCCAGCAGCAACGACAGGGCCTCTGGAAACACCATATATTTT
len: 11; v_gene: TRBV20-1; abundance: .; d_gene: .; j_gene: TRBJ2-7; CDR3aa: CSAATSYEQYF; CDR3nt: TGCAGTGCCGCCACAAGCTACGAGCAGTACTTC
len: 15; v_gene: TRBV11-3; abundance: .; d_gene: .; j_gene: TRBJ1-1; CDR3aa: CASSPGWEKNTEAFF; CDR3nt: TGTGCCAGCAGCCCTGGGTGGGAGAAGAACACTGAAGCTTTCTTT
len: 14; v_gene: TRBV5-5; abundance: .; d_gene: TRBD1; j_gene: TRBJ2-7; CDR3aa: CASSLAGQDYEQYF; CDR3nt: TGTGCCAGCAGCTTGGCGGGACAGGACTACGAGCAGTACTTC
len: 12; v_gene: TRBV30; abundance: .; d_gene: .; j_gene: TRBJ1-1; CDR3aa: CATRPEHTEAFF; CDR3nt: TGTGCCACCCGACCGGAACACACTGAAGCTTTCTTT
len: 14; v_gene: TRBV4-2; abundance: .; d_gene: .; j_gene: TRBJ2-3; CDR3aa: CASSQGAGTDTQYF; CDR3nt: TGTGCCAGCAGCCAAGGGGCGGGGACAGATACGCAGTATTTT
len: 15; v_gene: TRBV6-5; abundance: .; d_gene: TRBD1; j_gene: TRBJ2-7; CDR3aa: CASSYSGQGPYEQYF; CDR3nt: TGTGCCAGCAGTTACTCCGGACAGGGCCCCTACGAGCAGTACTTC
len: 15; v_gene: TRBV7-2; abundance: .; d_gene: .; j_gene: TRBJ2-3; CDR3aa: CASTPQWGDTDTQYF; CDR3nt: TGTGCCAGCACACCCCAGTGGGGGGACACAGATACGCAGTATTTT
len: 14; v_gene: TRBV19; abundance: .; d_gene: .; j_gene: TRBJ1-3; CDR3aa: CASSLQSSGNTIYF; CDR3nt: TGTGCCAGTAGTCTACAGAGCTCTGGAAACACCATATATTTT
len: 19; v_gene: TRBV5-1; abundance: .; d_gene: TRBD2; j_gene: TRBJ2-1; CDR3aa: CASSLGIAGGHNIYNEQFF; CDR3nt: TGCGCCAGCAGCTTGGGAATAGCGGGAGGCCATAACATCTACAATGAGCAGTTCTTC
len: 16; v_gene: TRBV29-1; abundance: .; d_gene: TRBD2; j_gene: TRBJ2-1; CDR3aa: CSATGLAGETYNEQFF; CDR3nt: TGCAGCGCCACGGGACTAGCGGGAGAAACCTACAATGAGCAGTTCTTC
len: 17; v_gene: TRBV7-9; abundance: .; d_gene: TRBD1; j_gene: TRBJ2-7; CDR3aa: CASSSGTGLAGSYEQYF; CDR3nt: TGTGCCAGCAGTTCCGGGACAGGGTTGGCTGGTTCCTACGAGCAGTACTTC
len: 14; v_gene: TRBV7-2; abundance: .; d_gene: .; j_gene: TRBJ2-7; CDR3aa: CASSLTGGSYEQYF; CDR3nt: TGTGCCAGCAGCTTAACTGGCGGATCCTACGAGCAGTACTTC